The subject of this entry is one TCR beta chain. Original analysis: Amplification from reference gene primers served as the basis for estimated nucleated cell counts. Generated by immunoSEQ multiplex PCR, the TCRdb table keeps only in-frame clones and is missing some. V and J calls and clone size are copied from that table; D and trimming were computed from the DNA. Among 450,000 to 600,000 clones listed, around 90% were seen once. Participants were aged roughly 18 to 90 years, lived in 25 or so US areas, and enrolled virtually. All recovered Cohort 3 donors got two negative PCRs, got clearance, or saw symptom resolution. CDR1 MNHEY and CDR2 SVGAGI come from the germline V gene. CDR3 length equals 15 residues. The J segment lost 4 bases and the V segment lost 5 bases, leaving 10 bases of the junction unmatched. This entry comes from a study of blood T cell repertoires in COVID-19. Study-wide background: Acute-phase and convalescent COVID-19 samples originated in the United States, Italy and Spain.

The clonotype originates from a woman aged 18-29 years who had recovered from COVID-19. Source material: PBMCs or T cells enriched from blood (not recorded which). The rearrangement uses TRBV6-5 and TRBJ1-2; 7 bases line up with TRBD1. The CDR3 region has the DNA TGTGCCAGCAGTCCTACAGGGGCGTTCCCCTATGGCTACACCTTC. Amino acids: CASSPTGAFPYGYTF.